This T cell receptor (beta chain) came from a study of Graves' ophthalmopathy and Graves' hyperthyroidism. Between the trimmed V and J ends, which lost 3 bases and 3 bases, there was a span of 12 bases. The CDR3 consists of 14 residues. Germline lookup yields CDR1 SGDLS and CDR2 YYNGEE. The study amplified TCR beta CDR3 regions using RNA transcripts. A first-round RT-PCR used HTBI primers, followed by a second-round multiplex PCR. TCRdb itself ran the multiplex PCR reads through MiXCR, one entry per CDR3 protein. The table lists over a million distinct CDR3 sequences, 35% to 40% of them singletons. The sequence was obtained from an adult man with Graves' hyperthyroidism. The sequenced sample consisted of peripheral blood or thyroid tissue (not recorded which). The chain is built from TRBV9 and TRBJ1-2, with D possibly TRBD1 on 6 matching bases. The CDR3 DNA reads TGTGCCAGCAGCGGTAGGGGGTCGGACTATGGCTACACCTTC. This gives the protein CASSGRGSDYGYTF. The full variable domain, completed using reference TRBV9 and TRBJ1-2, is DSGVTQTPKHLITATGQRVTLRCSPRSGDLSVYWYQQSLDQGLQFLIQYYNGEERAKGNILERFSAQQFPDLHSELNLSSLELGDSALYFCASSGRGSDYGYTFGSGTRLTVV.